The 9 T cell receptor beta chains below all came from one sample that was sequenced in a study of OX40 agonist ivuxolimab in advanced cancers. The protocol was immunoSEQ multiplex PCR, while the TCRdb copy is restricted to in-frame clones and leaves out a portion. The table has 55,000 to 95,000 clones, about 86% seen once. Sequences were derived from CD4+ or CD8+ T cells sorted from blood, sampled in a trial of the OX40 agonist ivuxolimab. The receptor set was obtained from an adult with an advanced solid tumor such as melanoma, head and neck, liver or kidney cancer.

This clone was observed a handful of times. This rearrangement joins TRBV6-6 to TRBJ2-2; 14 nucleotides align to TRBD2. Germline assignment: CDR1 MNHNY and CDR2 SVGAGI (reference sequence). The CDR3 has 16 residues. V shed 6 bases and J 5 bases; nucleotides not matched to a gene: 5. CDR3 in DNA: TGTGCCAGCAGGGAGACTAGCGGGAGGGGTACCGGGGAGCTGTTTTTT. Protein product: CASRETSGRGTGELFF.

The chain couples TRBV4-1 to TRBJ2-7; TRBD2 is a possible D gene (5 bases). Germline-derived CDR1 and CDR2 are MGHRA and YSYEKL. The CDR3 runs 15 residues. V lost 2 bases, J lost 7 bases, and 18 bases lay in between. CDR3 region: CASSQPTSRTPEQYF. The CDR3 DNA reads TGCGCCAGCAGCCAACCGACTTCCCGGACTCCGGAGCAGTACTTC.

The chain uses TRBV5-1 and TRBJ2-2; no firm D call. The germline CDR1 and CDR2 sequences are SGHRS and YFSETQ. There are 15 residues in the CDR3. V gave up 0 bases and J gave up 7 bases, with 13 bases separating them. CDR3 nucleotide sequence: TGCGCCAGCAGCTTGGGGCCCCACCAGGTCGGGGAGCTGTTTTTT. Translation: CASSLGPHQVGELFF.

In nucleotides, the CDR3 is TGCGCCAGCAGCCAAGACGGGTCTTCGGATACGCAGTATTTT. Amino acids: CASSQDGSSDTQYF. The chain recombines TRBV4-1 with TRBJ2-3; D is uncertain. Trimming removed 0 bases at V and 6 bases at J, with 10 bases between. The CDR3 is 14 amino acids. CDR1 MGHRA and CDR2 YSYEKL come from the germline V gene.

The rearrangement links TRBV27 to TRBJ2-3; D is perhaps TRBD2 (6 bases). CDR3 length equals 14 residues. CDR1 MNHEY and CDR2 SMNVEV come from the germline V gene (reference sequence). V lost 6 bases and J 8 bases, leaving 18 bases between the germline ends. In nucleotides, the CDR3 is TGTGCCAGCAGCGCCCGGGACTCCTATAGTACGCAGTATTTT. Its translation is CASSARDSYSTQYF.

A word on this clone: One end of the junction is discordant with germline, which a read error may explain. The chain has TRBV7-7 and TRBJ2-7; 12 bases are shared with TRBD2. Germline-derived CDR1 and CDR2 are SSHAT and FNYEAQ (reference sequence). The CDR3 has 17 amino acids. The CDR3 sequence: CASSTRLAGEVSYEQYF. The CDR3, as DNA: TGTGCTAGCAGCACTCGACTAGCGGGAGAGGTTTCCTACGAGCAGTACTTC.

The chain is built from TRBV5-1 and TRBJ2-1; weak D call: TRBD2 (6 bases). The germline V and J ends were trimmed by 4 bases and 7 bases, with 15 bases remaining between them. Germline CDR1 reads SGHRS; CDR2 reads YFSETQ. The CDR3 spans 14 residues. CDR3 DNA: TGCGCCAGCAGCCCCATGGGGGGTAGTAATGAGCAGTTCTTC. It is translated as CASSPMGGSNEQFF.

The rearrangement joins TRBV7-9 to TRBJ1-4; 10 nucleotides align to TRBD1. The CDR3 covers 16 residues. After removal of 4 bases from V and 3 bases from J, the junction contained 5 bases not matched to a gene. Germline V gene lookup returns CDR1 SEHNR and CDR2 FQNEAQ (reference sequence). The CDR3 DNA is TGTGCCAGCAGCTCCGGGACAGGGGCAGCTAATGAAAAACTGTTTTTT. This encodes CASSSGTGAANEKLFF.

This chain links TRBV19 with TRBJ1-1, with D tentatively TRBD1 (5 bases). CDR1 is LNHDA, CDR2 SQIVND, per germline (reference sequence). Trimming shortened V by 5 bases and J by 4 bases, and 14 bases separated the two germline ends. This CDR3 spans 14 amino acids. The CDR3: CASSSRGWGTEAFF. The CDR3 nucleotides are TGTGCCAGTAGTTCCCGGGGGTGGGGCACTGAAGCTTTCTTT.